Shown below are 24 T cell receptor beta chains from a single sample sequenced in a study of blood T cells in healthy people across ages. Primers used in a second PCR of roughly 6 to 11 cycles were a sample-barcoded 5' primer and a J-beta primer mix. From the 5' RACE reads, TCRdb called clonotypes with MiXCR, one entry per CDR3 protein. The sample gives around 650,000 distinct CDR3 sequences, around 41% of which show up once; 25% to 35% is in the top ten. The sample comprised blood. All receptors derive from a man aged 80 or over in good health.

The chain has TRBV19 and TRBJ2-5; weak D call: TRBD1 (5 bases). The V gene lost 1 base and the J gene lost 1 base, with 13 bases spanning the gap. CDR1 LNHDA and CDR2 SQIVND come from the germline V gene (reference sequence). This CDR3 has 16 residues. The CDR3: CASSIGLAGFQETQYF. Here the CDR3 DNA reads TGTGCCAGTAGTATAGGTCTGGCAGGGTTCCAAGAGACCCAGTACTTC.

This clonotype was recorded a few times. V usage is TRBV7-3 and J usage is TRBJ2-3, with D tentatively TRBD2 (5 bases). The CDR3 covers 15 residues. V was shortened by 0 bases and J by 4 bases, with 11 bases between the two germline ends. CDR1 is SGHTA and CDR2 is FQGTGA in the germline V gene. The chain's CDR3 is CASSLTTMSSDTQYF. DNA of the CDR3: TGTGCCAGCAGCTTAACGACTATGAGTTCAGATACGCAGTATTTT.

V usage is TRBV20-1 and J usage is TRBJ1-4; maybe TRBD1 (6 bases). The CDR3 sequence is 13 residues long. CDR1 is DFQATT, CDR2 SNEGSKA, per germline (reference sequence). CDR3 coding DNA: TGCAGATTCGATAGGACAGATAATGAAAAACTGTTTTTT. Translated: CRFDRTDNEKLFF.

The chain employs TRBV11-3 and TRBJ2-1, with 10 positions matching TRBD1. CDR3 length: 17 residues. From germline, CDR1 is SGHNT and CDR2 YENEEA. The trim removed 1 base at V and 1 base at J, leaving 4 bases unmatched. The CDR3 sequence is CASSLGQGAYSYNEQFF. The CDR3 DNA is TGTGCCAGCAGCTTAGGACAGGGGGCCTATTCCTACAATGAGCAGTTCTTC.

The chain couples TRBV7-2 to TRBJ2-1, with 8 bases lining up with TRBD2. The CDR3 consists of 16 residues. The V gene end was trimmed by 4 bases and the J gene end by 7 bases; junction bases not matched to a gene: 12. Germline V CDR1 and CDR2: SGHTA, FQGNSA. The CDR3 DNA is TGTGCCAGCAGCTCCAGTAGCGGGGACCAGACGAATGAGCAGTTCTTC. This encodes CASSSSSGDQTNEQFF.

Many counts were recorded for this clonotype. The chain is built from TRBV28 and TRBJ2-5, with 9 positions matching TRBD1. With V trimmed by 5 bases and J by 1 base, 8 bases remained unmatched. CDR3 length equals 16 residues. Germline-derived CDR1 and CDR2 are MDHEN and SYDVKM. The CDR3 region is CASSLWTGEGQETQYF. The DNA of the CDR3 is TGTGCCAGCAGTCTCTGGACAGGGGAAGGCCAAGAGACCCAGTACTTC.

This clonotype was counted many times. V gene TRBV2 combines with J gene TRBJ2-5; the D gene is possibly TRBD1 (6 bases). CDR3 length: 12 amino acids. V dropped 9 bases and J dropped 2 bases, with 10 bases sitting between them. Looked up from germline, CDR1 is SNHLY and CDR2 is FYNNEI. The CDR3 DNA is TGTGCCAGAGGGGGATTACAAGAGACCCAGTACTTC. This translates into CARGGLQETQYF. The variable domain in full, completed from reference TRBV2 and TRBJ2-5, reads EPEVTQTPSHQVTQMGQEVILRCVPISNHLYFYWYRQILGQKVEFLVSFYNNEISEKSEIFDDQFSVERPDGSNFTLKIRSTKLEDSAMYFCARGGLQETQYFGPGTRLLVL.

This chain joins TRBV4-2 and TRBJ1-2; D not resolved. Germline loops: CDR1 LGHNA, CDR2 YNFKEQ. The CDR3 runs 15 residues. Between the trimmed V and J ends, which lost 2 bases and 6 bases, there was a span of 16 bases. The CDR3: CASSQRIEGWNGYTF. The CDR3 nucleotides read TGTGCCAGCAGCCAAAGGATTGAGGGATGGAATGGCTACACCTTC.

Many counts were recorded for this clonotype. The chain carries TRBV28 and TRBJ2-1, with 11 bases fitting TRBD2. V shed 5 bases, J shed 6 bases, and the junction held 9 bases outside the gene matches. Germline CDR1 MDHEN, CDR2 SYDVKM. This CDR3 spans 16 amino acids. In nucleotides, the CDR3 is TGTGCCAGCAGTGCCCGACTAGCGGGATTTATCAATGAGCAGTTCTTC. Its protein is CASSARLAGFINEQFF.

The chain has TRBV7-3 and TRBJ2-3; TRBD2 aligns across 11 bases. Per the germline V gene, CDR1 is SGHTA and CDR2 is FQGTGA. The CDR3 has 16 residues. J gave up 5 bases and V 2 bases, and 6 bases lay outside the gene matches. In nucleotides, the CDR3 is TGTGCCAGCAGCTTACATGGGACTAGCGGTTTAGATACGCAGTATTTT. As protein: CASSLHGTSGLDTQYF.

This sequence joins TRBV20-1 and TRBJ2-2; D possibly uses TRBD1 or TRBD2 (5 bases each). Between the trimmed V and J ends, which lost 2 bases and 4 bases, there was a span of 14 bases. The CDR3 consists of 15 residues. Germline values: CDR1 DFQATT, CDR2 SNEGSKA (reference sequence). In nucleotides, the CDR3 is TGCAGTGCTAGACGGCTTGGGGGTGGCACCGGGGAGCTGTTTTTT. It is translated as CSARRLGGGTGELFF.

V usage is TRBV6-2 or TRBV6-3 and J usage is TRBJ1-5; tentative D call: TRBD1 (6 bases). Trimming cost V 6 bases and J 9 bases, with 12 bases left between them. There are 12 residues in the CDR3. CDR1 MNHEY and CDR2 SVGEGT come from the germline V gene. This CDR3 is CASSPTGPPQHF. The CDR3 region has the DNA TGTGCCAGCAGCCCAACAGGGCCGCCCCAGCATTTT.

This clonotype was seen just once. One base away lies a much larger clone, so this may be a sequencing read error. The rearrangement uses TRBV29-1 and TRBJ2-5; 9 nucleotides align to TRBD1. This CDR3 region has 13 residues. The V segment lost 5 bases and the J segment 4 bases; nucleotides outside the gene matches: 5. Germline V gene lookup returns CDR1 SQVTM and CDR2 ANQGSEA. The CDR3 DNA follows: TGCAGCGTTCCCGCGACAGGGGGAGAGACCCAGTACTTC. It is translated as CSVPATGGETQYF. Combining the CDR3 with reference TRBV29-1 and TRBJ2-5 gives the whole variable domain SAVISQKPSRDICQRGTSLTIQCQVDSQVTMMFWYRQQPGQSLTLIATANQGSEATYESGFVIDKFPISRPNLTFSTLTVSNMSPEDSSIYLCSVPATGGETQYFGPGTRLLVL.

This clonotype was counted only a few times. The J gene is TRBJ2-5, the V gene TRBV25-1; 8 bases line up with TRBD1. CDR1 and CDR2 from the germline V gene are MGHDK and SYGVNS. J gave up 5 bases and V 3 bases, and 2 bases lay outside the gene matches. The CDR3 loop spans 13 amino acids. The CDR3 is CASSDRGLETQYF. The CDR3 DNA is TGTGCCAGCAGTGACAGGGGGCTTGAGACCCAGTACTTC. Combining the CDR3 with reference TRBV25-1 and TRBJ2-5 gives the whole variable domain EADIYQTPRYLVIGTGKKITLECSQTMGHDKMYWYQQDPGMELHLIHYSYGVNSTEKGDLSSESTVSRIRTEHFPLTLESARPSHTSQYLCASSDRGLETQYFGPGTRLLVL.

In this sample, this clonotype turned up a few times. The rearrangement links TRBV20-1 to TRBJ2-5, with D perhaps being TRBD1 or TRBD2 (5 bases each). The germline V gene has CDR1 DFQATT and CDR2 SNEGSKA (reference sequence). This CDR3 has 16 residues. V was shortened by 7 bases and J by 11 bases, with 32 bases between the two germline ends. CDR3 region: CSGTRTGAHEEDEQYF. The CDR3 DNA reads as TGCAGTGGAACCCGAACCGGGGCCCACGAGGAGGATGAGCAGTACTTC.

The V gene is TRBV6-1, the J gene TRBJ2-4; 7 nucleotides align to TRBD1. Trimming at V came to 6 bases and at J to 0 bases, leaving 14 bases not matched to a gene. The germline V gene encodes CDR1 MNHNS and CDR2 SASEGT. The CDR3 is 18 residues long. The CDR3 protein is CASRQEVGTDLAKNIQYF. For the CDR3, the DNA is TGTGCCAGCAGACAAGAGGTGGGGACAGACCTAGCCAAAAACATTCAGTACTTC.

The chain carries TRBV29-1 and TRBJ1-1; D is unresolved. The V end was cut by 0 bases, the J end by 0 bases, with 11 bases between. The germline V gene has CDR1 SQVTM and CDR2 ANQGSEA. CDR3 size: 15 residues. CDR3 in DNA: TGCAGCGTTGAAGATCGCGGGAGCCTGAACACTGAAGCTTTCTTT. This translates into CSVEDRGSLNTEAFF.

Of note for this clonotype: A clone one base away is much larger, so this may be a read error. The rearrangement uses TRBV7-2 and TRBJ2-1, with D perhaps being TRBD1 or TRBD2 (5 bases each). The germline V gene encodes CDR1 SGHTA and CDR2 FQGNSA. The CDR3 is 13 residues long. Between the trimmed V and J ends, which lost 1 base and 8 bases, there was a span of 9 bases. This CDR3 reads CASSLEGTDEQFF. CDR3 coding DNA: TGTGCCAGCAGCTTAGAGGGGACCGATGAGCAGTTCTTC.

This sequence joins TRBV28 and TRBJ2-7, with 10 positions matching TRBD2. The J segment lost 0 bases and the V segment lost 8 bases, leaving 7 bases of the junction unmatched. Germline loops: CDR1 MDHEN, CDR2 SYDVKM. This CDR3 comprises 15 residues. CDR3 amino acids: CASGTSATSSYEQYF. CDR3 coding DNA: TGTGCCAGCGGGACTAGCGCCACCAGCTCCTACGAGCAGTACTTC.

As regards this clonotype: It may be a read error: a sequence one base away is much more abundant. This chain connects TRBV29-1 to TRBJ2-5; 7 positions match TRBD1. CDR1 and CDR2 (germline): SQVTM, ANQGSEA. The CDR3 has 14 amino acids. J was trimmed by 8 bases and V by 7 bases; bases with no gene match: 16. CDR3 sequence: CSAHLRRTGPTQYF. The CDR3 bases are TGCAGCGCACACCTCCGCCGGACAGGACCAACCCAGTACTTC.

The genes are TRBV7-9 and TRBJ1-1, with D unclear. This CDR3 spans 13 amino acids. V was clipped by 5 bases and J by 3 bases, with 10 bases between them. The germline gives CDR1 SEHNR, CDR2 FQNEAQ (reference sequence). CDR3 DNA: TGTGCCAGCAGCCCCCACGCCGACACTGAAGCTTTCTTT. The encoded protein is CASSPHADTEAFF.

The chain links TRBV5-1 to TRBJ1-5, with D possibly TRBD1 on 6 matching bases. CDR1 and CDR2 (germline): SGHRS, YFSETQ. The V gene lost 4 bases and the J gene lost 0 bases, with 14 bases spanning the gap. CDR3 length: 16 residues. CDR3 DNA sequence: TGCGCCAGCAGCCTGGACAGTTTGGCTAGCAATCAGCCCCAGCATTTT. Translated: CASSLDSLASNQPQHF.

In the case of this clonotype: The junction departs from germline at one end; a sequencing error may be responsible. The CDR3 reads CVSRQQLAGGPNEQYF. Here the CDR3 DNA reads TGTGTCAGCAGACAGCAACTAGCGGGAGGGCCGAATGAGCAGTACTTC. The chain recombines TRBV6-2 or TRBV6-3 with TRBJ2-5; 13 nucleotides agree with TRBD2. This CDR3 contains 16 residues. Germline CDR1 and CDR2: MNHEY and SVGEGT.

V and J are TRBV7-3 and TRBJ2-5; D is uncertain. V lost 5 bases and J lost 5, with 15 bases in between. The CDR3 contains 14 residues. Germline assignment: CDR1 SGHTA and CDR2 FQGTGA. CDR3 DNA: TGTGCCAGCAGCATTAGCTCGACCGGGGAGACCCAGTACTTC. Translated, it gives CASSISSTGETQYF.